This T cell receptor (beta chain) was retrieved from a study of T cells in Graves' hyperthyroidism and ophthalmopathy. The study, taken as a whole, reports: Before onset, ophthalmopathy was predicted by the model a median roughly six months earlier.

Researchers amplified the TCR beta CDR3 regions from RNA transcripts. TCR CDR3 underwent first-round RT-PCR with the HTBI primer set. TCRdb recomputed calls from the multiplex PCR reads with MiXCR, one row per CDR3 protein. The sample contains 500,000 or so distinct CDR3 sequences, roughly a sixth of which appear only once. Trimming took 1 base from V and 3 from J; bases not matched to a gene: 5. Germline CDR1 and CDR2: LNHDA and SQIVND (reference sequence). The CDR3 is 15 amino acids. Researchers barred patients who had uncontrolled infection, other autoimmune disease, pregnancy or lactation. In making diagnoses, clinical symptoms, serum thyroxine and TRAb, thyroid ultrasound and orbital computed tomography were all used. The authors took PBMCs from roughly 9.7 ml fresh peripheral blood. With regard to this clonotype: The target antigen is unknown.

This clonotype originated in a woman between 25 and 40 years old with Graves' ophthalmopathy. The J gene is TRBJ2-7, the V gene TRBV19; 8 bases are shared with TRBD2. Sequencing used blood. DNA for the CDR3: TGTGCCAGTAGTATAGGAATGGCGGGAGGCTACGAGCAGTACTTC. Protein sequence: CASSIGMAGGYEQYF.